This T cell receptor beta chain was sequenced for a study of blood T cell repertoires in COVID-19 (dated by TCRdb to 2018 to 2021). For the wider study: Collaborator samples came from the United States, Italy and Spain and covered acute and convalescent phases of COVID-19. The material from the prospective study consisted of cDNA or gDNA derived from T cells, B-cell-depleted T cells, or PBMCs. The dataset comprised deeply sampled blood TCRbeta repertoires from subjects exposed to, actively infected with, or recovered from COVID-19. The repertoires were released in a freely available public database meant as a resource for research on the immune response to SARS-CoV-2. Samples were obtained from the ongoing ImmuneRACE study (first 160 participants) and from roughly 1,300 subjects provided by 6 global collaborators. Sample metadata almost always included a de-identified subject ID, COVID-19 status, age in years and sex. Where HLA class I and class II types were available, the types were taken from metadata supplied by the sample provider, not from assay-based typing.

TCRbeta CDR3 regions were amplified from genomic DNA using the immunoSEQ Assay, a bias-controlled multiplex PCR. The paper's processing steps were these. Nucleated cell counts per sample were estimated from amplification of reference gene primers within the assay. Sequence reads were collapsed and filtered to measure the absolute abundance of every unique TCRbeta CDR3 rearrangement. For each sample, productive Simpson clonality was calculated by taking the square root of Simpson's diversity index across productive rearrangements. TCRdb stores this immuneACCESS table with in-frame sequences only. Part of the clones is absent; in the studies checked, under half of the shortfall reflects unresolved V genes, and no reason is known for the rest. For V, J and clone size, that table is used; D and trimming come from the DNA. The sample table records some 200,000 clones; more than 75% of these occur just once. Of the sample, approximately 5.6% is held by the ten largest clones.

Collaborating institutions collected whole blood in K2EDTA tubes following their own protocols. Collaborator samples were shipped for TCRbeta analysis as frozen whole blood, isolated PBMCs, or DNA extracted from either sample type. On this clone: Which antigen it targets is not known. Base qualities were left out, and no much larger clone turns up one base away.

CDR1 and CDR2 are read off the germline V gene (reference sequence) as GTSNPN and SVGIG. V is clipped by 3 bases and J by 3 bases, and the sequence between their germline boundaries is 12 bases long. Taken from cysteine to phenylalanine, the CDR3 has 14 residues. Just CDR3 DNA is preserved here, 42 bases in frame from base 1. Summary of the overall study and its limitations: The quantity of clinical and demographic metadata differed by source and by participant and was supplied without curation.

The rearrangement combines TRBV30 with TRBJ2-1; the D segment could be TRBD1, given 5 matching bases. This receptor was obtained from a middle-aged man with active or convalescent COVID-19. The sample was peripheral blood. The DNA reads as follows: TGTGCCTGGAGCATACAGGAAAACTACAATGAGCAGTTCTTC. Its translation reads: CAWSIQENYNEQFF.